The TCR beta chain described here comes from a study of blood T cell repertoires in COVID-19. In the study overall: The origin of the acute and convalescent COVID-19 samples was the United States, Italy and Spain. Sources were T cells, B-cell-depleted T cells, or PBMCs; the material itself was cDNA or gDNA.

TCRdb's copy holds only in-frame clones and misses some; the assay was immunoSEQ multiplex PCR. This sample has some 290,000 clones, with around 81% found just once. The CDR3 length is 15 residues. With V trimmed by 3 bases and J by 4 bases, 5 bases remained unmatched. CDR1 LGHNA and CDR2 YNFKEQ come from the germline V gene. This TCR derives from a woman in her fifties or sixties with active or convalescent COVID-19. The V call is TRBV4-2, the J call TRBJ2-3; 9 bases line up with TRBD1. Material for sequencing was peripheral blood. CDR3 sequence: CASSQRTGDADTQYF. DNA of the CDR3: TGTGCCAGCAGCCAGAGGACAGGGGACGCAGATACGCAGTATTTT.